This T cell receptor beta chain is from a study of shared clonotypes between healthy human individuals. This clone was detected a few times. Its antigen is not identified. The repertoire was sequenced with immunoSEQ multiplex PCR; TCRdb's copy has only in-frame clones and lacks some. The data hold approximately 640,000 clones, with 60% to 80% observed a single time. Study observations and caveats: Rarefaction demonstrated incomplete sorted-subset sequencing despite large depth.

Germline V CDR1 and CDR2: ENHRY, SYGVKD. The CDR3 runs to 11 residues. The V end was cut by 11 bases, the J end by 7 bases, with 11 bases between. This clonotype was obtained from a woman aged 30 to 39 in good health. The specimen sequenced was memory CD4+ T cells sorted from blood. Subset indicated: CD45RA-negative fraction. V usage is TRBV10-3 and J usage is TRBJ1-4, with D possibly matching TRBD1 (6 bases). The CDR3 reads CAVQGGEKLFF. As DNA, the CDR3 is TGTGCCGTACAGGGAGGTGAAAAACTGTTTTTT.